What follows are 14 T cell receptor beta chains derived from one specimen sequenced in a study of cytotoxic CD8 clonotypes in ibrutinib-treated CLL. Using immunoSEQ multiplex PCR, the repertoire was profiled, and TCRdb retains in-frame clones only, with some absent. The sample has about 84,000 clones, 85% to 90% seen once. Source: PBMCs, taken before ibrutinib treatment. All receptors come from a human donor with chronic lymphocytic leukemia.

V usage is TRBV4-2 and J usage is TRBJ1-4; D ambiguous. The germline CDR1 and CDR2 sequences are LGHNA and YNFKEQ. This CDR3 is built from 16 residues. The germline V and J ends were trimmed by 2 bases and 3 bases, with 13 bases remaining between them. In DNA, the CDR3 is TGTGCCAGCAGCCAACCAGCGACGGGTCCTAATGAAAAACTGTTTTTT. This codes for CASSQPATGPNEKLFF.

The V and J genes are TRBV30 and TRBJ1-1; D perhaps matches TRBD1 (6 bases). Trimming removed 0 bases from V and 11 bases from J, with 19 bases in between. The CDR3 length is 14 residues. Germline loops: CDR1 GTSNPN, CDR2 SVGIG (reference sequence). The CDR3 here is CAWSVLRDTRLAFF. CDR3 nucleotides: TGTGCCTGGAGTGTTCTGCGGGACACTAGACTTGCTTTCTTT.

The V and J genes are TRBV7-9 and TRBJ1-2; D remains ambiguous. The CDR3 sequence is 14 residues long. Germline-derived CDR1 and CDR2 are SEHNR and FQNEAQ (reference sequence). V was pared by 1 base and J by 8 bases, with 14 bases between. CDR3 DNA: TGTGCCAGCAGCTTAGGAGGCAGTGAAGGCGGCTACACCTTC. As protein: CASSLGGSEGGYTF.

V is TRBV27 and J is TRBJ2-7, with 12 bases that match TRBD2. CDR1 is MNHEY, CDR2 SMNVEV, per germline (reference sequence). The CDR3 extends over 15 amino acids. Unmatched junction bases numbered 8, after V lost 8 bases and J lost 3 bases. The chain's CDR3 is CASRTSGMVLYEQYF. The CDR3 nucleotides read TGTGCCAGCCGGACTAGCGGGATGGTCCTCTACGAGCAGTACTTC.

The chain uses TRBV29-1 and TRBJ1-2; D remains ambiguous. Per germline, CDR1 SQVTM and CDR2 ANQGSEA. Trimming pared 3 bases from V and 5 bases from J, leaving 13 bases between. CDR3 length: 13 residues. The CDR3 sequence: CSVDPGEKYGYTF. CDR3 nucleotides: TGCAGCGTTGACCCAGGAGAGAAGTATGGCTACACCTTC.

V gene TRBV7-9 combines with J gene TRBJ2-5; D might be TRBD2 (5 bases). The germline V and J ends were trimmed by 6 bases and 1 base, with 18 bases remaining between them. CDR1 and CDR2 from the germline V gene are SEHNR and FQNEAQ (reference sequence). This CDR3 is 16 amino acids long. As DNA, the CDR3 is TGTGCCAGCAGTACCCGGGGTAGCAAAAGCCAAGAGACCCAGTACTTC. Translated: CASSTRGSKSQETQYF.

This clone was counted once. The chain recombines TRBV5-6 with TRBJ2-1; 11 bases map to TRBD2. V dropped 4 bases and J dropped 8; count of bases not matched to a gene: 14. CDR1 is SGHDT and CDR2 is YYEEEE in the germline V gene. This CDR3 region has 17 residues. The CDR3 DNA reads TGTGCCAGCAGCATACCTTGGGTTAGCGGGAGGGCCGATGAGCAGTTCTTC. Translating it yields CASSIPWVSGRADEQFF.

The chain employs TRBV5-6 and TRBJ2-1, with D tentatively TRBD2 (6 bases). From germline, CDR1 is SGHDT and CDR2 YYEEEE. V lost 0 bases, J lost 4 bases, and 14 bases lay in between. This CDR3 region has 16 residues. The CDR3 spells CASSLAFAGIYNEQFF. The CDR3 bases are TGTGCCAGCAGCTTGGCCTTTGCGGGAATTTACAATGAGCAGTTCTTC. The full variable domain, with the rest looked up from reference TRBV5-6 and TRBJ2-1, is DAGVTQSPTHLIKTRGQQVTLRCSPKSGHDTVSWYQQALGQGPQFIFQYYEEEERQRGNFPDRFSGHQFPNYSSELNVNALLLGDSALYLCASSLAFAGIYNEQFFGPGTRLTVL.

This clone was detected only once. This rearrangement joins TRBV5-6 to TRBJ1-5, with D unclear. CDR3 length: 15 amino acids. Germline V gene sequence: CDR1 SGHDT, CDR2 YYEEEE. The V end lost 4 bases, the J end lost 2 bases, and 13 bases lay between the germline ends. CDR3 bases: TGTGCCAGCAGCACACGCAGTCGGGGCAATCAGCCCCAGCATTTT. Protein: CASSTRSRGNQPQHF.

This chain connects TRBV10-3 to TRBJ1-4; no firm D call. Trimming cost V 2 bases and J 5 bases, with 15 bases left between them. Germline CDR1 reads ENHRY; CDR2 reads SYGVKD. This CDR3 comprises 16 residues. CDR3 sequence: CAISEPSGYSNEKLFF. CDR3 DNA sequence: TGTGCCATCAGTGAGCCTTCGGGATATTCGAATGAAAAACTGTTTTTT.

The CDR3: CASRNPGVRETQYF. Here the CDR3 DNA reads TGTGCCAGCAGAAACCCAGGGGTCCGAGAGACCCAGTACTTC. This chain links TRBV28 with TRBJ2-5, with a tentative D call TRBD1 (6 bases). In germline, CDR1 is MDHEN, CDR2 SYDVKM. Trimming stripped 6 bases from V and 4 bases from J, with 15 bases between. This CDR3 comprises 14 residues.

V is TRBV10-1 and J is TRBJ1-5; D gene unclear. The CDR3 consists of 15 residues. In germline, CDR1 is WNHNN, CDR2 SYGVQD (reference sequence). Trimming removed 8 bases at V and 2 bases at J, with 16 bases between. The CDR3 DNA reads TGCGCCAGCCGATTCGACGGGGTCGGCAATCAGCCCCAGCATTTT. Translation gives CASRFDGVGNQPQHF.

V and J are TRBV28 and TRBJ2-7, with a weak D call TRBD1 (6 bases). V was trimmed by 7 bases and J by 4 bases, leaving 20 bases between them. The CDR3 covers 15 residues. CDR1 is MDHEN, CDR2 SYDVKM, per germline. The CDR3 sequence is CASNRVLGQTYEQYF. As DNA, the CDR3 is TGTGCCAGCAACCGAGTTCTCGGACAGACTTACGAGCAGTACTTC. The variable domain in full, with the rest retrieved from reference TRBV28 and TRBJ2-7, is DVKVTQSSRYLVKRTGEKVFLECVQDMDHENMFWYRQDPGLGLRLIYFSYDVKMKEKGDIPEGYSVSREKKERFSLILESASTNQTSMYLCASNRVLGQTYEQYFGPGTRLTVT.

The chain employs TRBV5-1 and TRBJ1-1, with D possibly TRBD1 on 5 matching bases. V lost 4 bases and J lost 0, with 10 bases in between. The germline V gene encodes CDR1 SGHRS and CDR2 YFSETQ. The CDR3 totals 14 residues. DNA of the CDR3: TGCGCCAGCAGCGGCGGGACTGTGAACACTGAAGCTTTCTTT. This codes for CASSGGTVNTEAFF.